A single sample gave rise to the 2 T cell receptor beta chains below, sequenced in a study of T-cell memory formation after mild COVID-19. Using its own MiXCR run on the 5' RACE reads, TCRdb lists one record per CDR3 protein. This table has 350,000 to 450,000 distinct CDR3 sequences, 20% to 25% appearing once. Input material: PBMCs or a T cell subset sorted from them (not recorded which). Every receptor here comes from an adult woman who had mild COVID-19 (a few samples of this study predate the infection). Cell type and time point are not known.

The DNA for the CDR3 is TGTGCCAGCAGCCAAGTGTGGGCCGCTTTAACTGGGCAGTTCTTC. As protein: CASSQVWAALTGQFF. The J gene is TRBJ2-1, the V gene TRBV3-1; D is uncertain. The CDR3 spans 15 residues. V lost 1 base, J lost 12 bases, and 19 bases lay in between. From germline, CDR1 is LGHDT and CDR2 YNNKEL (reference sequence).

This clonotype was seen only once. This chain links TRBV3-1 with TRBJ2-2; maybe TRBD1 (5 bases). CDR1 and CDR2 (germline): LGHDT, YNNKEL (reference sequence). V lost 2 bases to trimming and J lost 7 bases, with 8 bases between them. This CDR3 has 13 amino acids. The CDR3 loop is CASSQTGLGELFF. The CDR3 coding sequence is TGTGCCAGCAGCCAAACAGGTCTCGGGGAGCTGTTTTTT.